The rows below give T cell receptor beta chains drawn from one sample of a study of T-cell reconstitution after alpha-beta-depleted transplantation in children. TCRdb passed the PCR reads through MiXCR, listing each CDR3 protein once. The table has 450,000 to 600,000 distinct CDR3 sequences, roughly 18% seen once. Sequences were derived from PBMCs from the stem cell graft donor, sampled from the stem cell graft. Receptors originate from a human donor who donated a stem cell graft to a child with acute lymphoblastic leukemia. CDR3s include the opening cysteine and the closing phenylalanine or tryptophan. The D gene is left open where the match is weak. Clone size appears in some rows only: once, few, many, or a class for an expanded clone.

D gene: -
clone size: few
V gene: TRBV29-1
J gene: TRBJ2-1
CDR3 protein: CSVEGPSTYNEQFF
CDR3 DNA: TGCAGCGTTGAAGGGCCGTCTACCTACAATGAGCAGTTCTTC

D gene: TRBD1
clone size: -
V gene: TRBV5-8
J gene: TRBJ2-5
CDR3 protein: CASSWGTGLETQYF
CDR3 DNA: TGTGCCAGCAGCTGGGGGACAGGGTTAGAGACCCAGTACTTC

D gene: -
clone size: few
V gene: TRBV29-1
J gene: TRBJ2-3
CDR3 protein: CSVRSADTQYF
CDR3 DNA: TGCAGCGTTAGGTCAGCTGATACGCAGTATTTT

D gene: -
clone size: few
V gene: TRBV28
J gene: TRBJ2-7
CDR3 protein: CASGWANNYEQYF
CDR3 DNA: TGTGCCAGCGGCTGGGCAAACAACTACGAGCAGTACTTC

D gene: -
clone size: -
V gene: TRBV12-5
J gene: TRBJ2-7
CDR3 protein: CASEGRRFPYEQYF
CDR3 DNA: TGTGCTAGTGAAGGCAGGCGATTCCCCTACGAGCAGTACTTC

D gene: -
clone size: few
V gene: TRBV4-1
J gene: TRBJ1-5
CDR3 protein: CASSLSWAATNQPQHF
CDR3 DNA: TGCGCCAGCAGCCTGTCCTGGGCGGCCACTAATCAGCCCCAGCATTTT

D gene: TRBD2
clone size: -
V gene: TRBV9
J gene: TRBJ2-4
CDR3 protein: CASSPLGTGLSSGGAKNIQYF
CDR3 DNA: TGTGCCAGCAGCCCCCTTGGAACAGGTCTGTCTAGCGGGGGGGCTAAAAACATTCAGTACTTC

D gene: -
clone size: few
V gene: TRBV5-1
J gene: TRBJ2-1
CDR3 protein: CASSTYTRVEQFF
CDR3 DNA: TGCGCCAGCAGCACCTACACTAGGGTTGAGCAGTTCTTC

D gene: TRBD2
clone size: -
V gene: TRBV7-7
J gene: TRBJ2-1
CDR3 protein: CASSLPAAGEDEQFF
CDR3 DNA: TGTGCCAGCAGCTTGCCGGCGGCGGGAGAGGATGAGCAGTTCTTC

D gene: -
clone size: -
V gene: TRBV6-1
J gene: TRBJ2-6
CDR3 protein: CASSDRSYSGANVLTF
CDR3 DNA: TGTGCCAGCAGTGATCGTTCCTACTCTGGGGCCAACGTCCTGACTTTC

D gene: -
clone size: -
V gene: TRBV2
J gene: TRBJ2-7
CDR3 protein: CASSVLDSRELDYEQYF
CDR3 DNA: TGTGCCAGCAGTGTCCTCGATAGTCGGGAGTTGGACTACGAGCAGTACTTC

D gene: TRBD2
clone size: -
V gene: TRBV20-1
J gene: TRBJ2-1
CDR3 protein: CSARDPAGGPQQFF
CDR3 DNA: TGCAGTGCTAGAGATCCGGCGGGAGGGCCGCAGCAGTTCTTC

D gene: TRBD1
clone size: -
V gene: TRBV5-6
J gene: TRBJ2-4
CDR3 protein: CASSFTGTVAKNIQYF
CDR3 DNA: TGTGCCAGCAGCTTCACCGGGACAGTAGCCAAAAACATTCAGTACTTC

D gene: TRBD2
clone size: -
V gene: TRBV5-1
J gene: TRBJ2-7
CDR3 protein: CASSGSSGTTSHEQYF
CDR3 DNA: TGCGCCAGCAGCGGATCTAGCGGGACGACTTCCCACGAGCAGTACTTC

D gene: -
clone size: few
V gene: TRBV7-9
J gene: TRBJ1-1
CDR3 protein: CASSFAQQNTEAFF
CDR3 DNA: TGTGCCAGCAGCTTTGCACAGCAGAACACTGAAGCTTTCTTT

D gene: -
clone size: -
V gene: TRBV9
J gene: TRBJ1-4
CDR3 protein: CASSPSAGGARYEKLFF
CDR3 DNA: TGTGCCAGCAGCCCCTCCGCGGGGGGGGCGCGATATGAAAAACTGTTTTTT

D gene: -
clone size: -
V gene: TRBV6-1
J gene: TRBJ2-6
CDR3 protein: CASSDGAGANVLTF
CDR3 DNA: TGTGCCAGCAGTGACGGGGCTGGGGCCAACGTCCTGACTTTC

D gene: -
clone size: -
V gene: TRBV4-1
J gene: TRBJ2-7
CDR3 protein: CASSHMTGSYEQYF
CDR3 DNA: TGCGCCAGCAGCCATATGACTGGCTCCTACGAGCAGTACTTC

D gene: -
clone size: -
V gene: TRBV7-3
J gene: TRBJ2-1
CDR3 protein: CASSAAVGEQFF
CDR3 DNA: TGTGCCAGCAGCGCAGCTGTCGGTGAGCAGTTCTTC

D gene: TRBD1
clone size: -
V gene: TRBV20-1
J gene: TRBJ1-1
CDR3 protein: CSARKTGMNTEAFF
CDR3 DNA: TGCAGTGCTAGAAAGACAGGGATGAACACTGAAGCTTTCTTT

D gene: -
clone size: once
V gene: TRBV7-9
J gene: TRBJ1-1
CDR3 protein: CASSYGTEASF
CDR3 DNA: TGTGCCAGCAGCTACGGGACTGAAGCTTCCTTT

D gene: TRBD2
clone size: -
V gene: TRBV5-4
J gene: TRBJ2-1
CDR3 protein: CASSLGTSWGEQFF
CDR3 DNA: TGTGCCAGCAGCTTGGGGACTAGTTGGGGTGAGCAGTTCTTC

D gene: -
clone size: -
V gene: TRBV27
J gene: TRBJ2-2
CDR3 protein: CASSLPTGTNTGELFF
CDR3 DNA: TGTGCCAGCAGTTTACCAACAGGGACGAACACCGGGGAGCTGTTTTTT

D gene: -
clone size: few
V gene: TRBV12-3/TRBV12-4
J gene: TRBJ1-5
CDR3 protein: CASSQSQQDNQPQHF
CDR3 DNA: TGTGCCAGCAGCCAATCCCAACAGGACAATCAGCCCCAGCATTTT

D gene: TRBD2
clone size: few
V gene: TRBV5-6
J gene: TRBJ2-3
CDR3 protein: CASSLAGESSDTQYF
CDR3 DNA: TGTGCCAGCAGCTTAGCGGGAGAGTCCTCAGATACGCAGTATTTT

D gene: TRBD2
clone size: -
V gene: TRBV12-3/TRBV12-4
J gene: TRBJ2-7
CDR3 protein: CASSFGTSGGTYYEQYF
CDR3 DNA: TGTGCCAGCAGTTTCGGGACTAGCGGGGGCACCTACTACGAGCAGTACTTC

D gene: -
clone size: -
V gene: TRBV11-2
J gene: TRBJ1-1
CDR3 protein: CASSYRSPEAFF
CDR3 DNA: TGTGCCAGCAGCTACCGGAGCCCTGAAGCTTTCTTT

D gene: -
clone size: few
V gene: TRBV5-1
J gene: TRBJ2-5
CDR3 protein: CASSEAGPETQYF
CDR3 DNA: TGCGCCAGCAGCGAGGCCGGCCCAGAGACCCAGTACTTC

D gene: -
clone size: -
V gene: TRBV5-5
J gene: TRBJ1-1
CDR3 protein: CASSHGGAATEAFF
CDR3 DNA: TGTGCCAGCTCCCACGGTGGGGCGGCCACTGAAGCTTTCTTT